Sequencing of this T cell receptor (beta chain) was carried out in a study of OX40 agonist ivuxolimab in advanced cancers. A note on the overall study: Ivuxolimab was an agonistic, fully human IgG2 monoclonal antibody directed against OX40 (CD134), a costimulatory receptor. Patients were allowed to have had prior anti-PD-1, anti-PD-L1 or anti-CTLA-4 therapy, and more than 35% of the dose-escalation patients had been treated with checkpoint inhibitors. Partial responses occurred in three dose-escalation patients: two with cutaneous melanoma and one with hepatocellular carcinoma. In the dose-escalation cohort, around four fifths of patients were male, and the mean age was around 60 years, with a range of roughly 20 to 79. Of the roughly 54 dose-escalation patients, hepatocellular carcinoma was present in around 20, melanoma in approximately 15, renal cell carcinoma in 9 and head and neck cancer in 9. The monotherapy dose-escalation portion (N ≈ 55 patients) of the phase I ivuxolimab trial is reported in the paper. Intravenous ivuxolimab was administered to patients every 2 weeks at six dose levels: 0.01, 0.1, 0.3, 1.5, 3 and 10 mg/kg. Peripheral TCRbeta sequencing was intended to test whether TCR sequence diversity was altered and clonal T-cell expansion was caused by ivuxolimab.

Overall study results and their limits: The antigen specificity of the peripheral T cells that underwent clonal expansion was not determined. Low levels of normalized T-cell clonal expansion were also seen in some nonresponding patients. At doses from 0.1 to 3.0 mg/kg, clonal expansion was seen in both CD4+ and CD8+ blood T cells between baseline and week 6. On average, CD8+ T cells showed more expanded clones than CD4+ T cells after ivuxolimab. In the 0.1-3.0 mg/kg groups, partial responders were among the patients with the lowest normalized peripheral clonal expansion, particularly in CD8+ T cells.

The trial excluded patients who had a history of autoimmune disease or who were on systemic immunosuppression. Peripheral blood for TCR sequencing was collected from all dose cohorts at baseline, on cycle 4 day 1, and on cycle 7 day 1. Samples were obtained from an open-label, multicenter, first-in-human phase I dose-escalation trial of ivuxolimab. Adults with locally advanced or metastatic melanoma, renal cell carcinoma, hepatocellular carcinoma or head and neck squamous cell carcinoma were enrolled in the trial. Before TCR sequencing, CD4+ T cells and CD8+ T cells were sorted from peripheral blood as separate populations. The germline V gene encodes CDR1 SGHAT and CDR2 FQDESV (reference sequence). Its CDR3 holds 16 amino acids, cysteine through phenylalanine. The retained sequence is limited to the CDR3, 48 bases, with the frame set at the first base. At the junction V is shortened by 4 bases and J by 0 bases; bases outside the gene matches: 6.

About this clone: The antigen it recognizes is unknown. The input lacks base qualities; no much larger clone sits a single base away.

Genomic DNA was isolated from the sorted cells so that the TCRbeta CDR3 region could be sequenced. TCRbeta CDR3 regions were sequenced using the immunoSEQ Assay. Sourced from immuneACCESS, this table was stored by TCRdb with only in-frame sequences that have V and J called. A share of the clones is absent; for the studies checked, an unresolved V gene accounts for under half, and the remainder has no known explanation. This sample comprises tens of thousands of clones, about 85% of them detected only once. Together, the top ten hold approximately 0.98% of the sample. The source of this sequence is an adult with an advanced solid tumor such as melanoma, head and neck, liver or kidney cancer. The sequences come from CD4+ or CD8+ T cells sorted from blood, collected in a trial of the OX40 agonist ivuxolimab. The chain is assembled from TRBV11-1 and TRBJ2-1; TRBD2 matches 7 bases in the middle. The nucleotides are TGTGCCAGCAGCTCGCTAGGCGGGAGCTCCTACAATGAGCAGTTCTTC. It translates as CASSSLGGSSYNEQFF.